The present T cell receptor beta chain was sequenced within a study of T cells after yellow fever vaccination. General study points: Faster peaking, at day 5 versus 15, marked a secondary response that was weaker.

It was through 5'RACE template switching that TCR cDNA was made, with a universal primer site and UMIs added. Each CDR3 protein gets one entry after TCRdb re-called the 5' RACE reads with MiXCR. Found here are about 260,000 distinct CDR3 sequences, 10% to 15% of them singletons; the top ten hold 0.4% to 0.55%. V gave up 1 base and J gave up 11 bases; unmatched junction bases: 10. Per germline, CDR1 SGHTA and CDR2 FQGNSA. There are 15 residues in the CDR3. To note about this clonotype: Antigen unknown.

The chain combines TRBV7-2 with TRBJ2-1, with 8 positions matching TRBD2. The sequence was collected from a man under 40 who received the YFV17D yellow fever vaccine. The sequencing here drew on CD4+ T cells sorted from PBMCs, taken 45 days after the yellow fever booster vaccination. The CDR3 sequence is CASSLESNGRVKQFF. The DNA for the CDR3 is TGTGCCAGCAGCTTAGAATCGAACGGGAGGGTGAAGCAGTTCTTC.